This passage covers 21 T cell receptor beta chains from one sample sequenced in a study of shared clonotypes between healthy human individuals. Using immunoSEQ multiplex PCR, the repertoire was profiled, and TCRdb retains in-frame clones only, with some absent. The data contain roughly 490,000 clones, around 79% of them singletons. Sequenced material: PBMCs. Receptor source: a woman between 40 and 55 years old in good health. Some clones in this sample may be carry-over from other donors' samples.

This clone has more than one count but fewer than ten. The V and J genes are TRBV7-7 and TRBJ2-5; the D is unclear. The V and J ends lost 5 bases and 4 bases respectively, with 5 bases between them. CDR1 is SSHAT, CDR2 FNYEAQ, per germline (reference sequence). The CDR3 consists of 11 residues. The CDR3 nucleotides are TGTGCCAGCAGCCCGGGAGAGACCCAGTACTTC. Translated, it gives CASSPGETQYF.

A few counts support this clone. The CDR3 DNA is TGTGCCACCAGCAGAGTCGGCGGCAGGGGCGGTGAAAAACTGTTTTTT. It encodes CATSRVGGRGGEKLFF. The chain joins TRBV15 to TRBJ1-4; D is perhaps TRBD1 (6 bases). The germline gives CDR1 LNHNV, CDR2 YYDKDF (reference sequence). There are 16 residues in the CDR3. V was clipped by 1 base and J by 7 bases, with 16 bases between them. Full variable domain (missing parts from reference TRBV15 and TRBJ1-4): DAMVIQNPRYQVTQFGKPVTLSCSQTLNHNVMYWYQQKSSQAPKLLFHYYDKDFNNEADTPDNFQSRRPNTSFCFLDIRSPGLGDTAMYLCATSRVGGRGGEKLFFGSGTQLSVL.

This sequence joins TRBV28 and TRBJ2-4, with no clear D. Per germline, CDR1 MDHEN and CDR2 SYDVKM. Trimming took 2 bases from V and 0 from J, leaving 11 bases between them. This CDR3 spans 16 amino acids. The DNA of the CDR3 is TGTGCCAGCAGTTTAAATGGGATACTAGCCAAAAACATTCAGTACTTC. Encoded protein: CASSLNGILAKNIQYF.

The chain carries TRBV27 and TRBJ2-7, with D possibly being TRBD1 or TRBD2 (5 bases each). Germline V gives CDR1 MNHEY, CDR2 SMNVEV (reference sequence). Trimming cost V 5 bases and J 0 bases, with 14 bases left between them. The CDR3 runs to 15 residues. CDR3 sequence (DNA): TGTGCCAGCAGTCTGGGACGGCAGAGCTCCTACGAGCAGTACTTC. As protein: CASSLGRQSSYEQYF.

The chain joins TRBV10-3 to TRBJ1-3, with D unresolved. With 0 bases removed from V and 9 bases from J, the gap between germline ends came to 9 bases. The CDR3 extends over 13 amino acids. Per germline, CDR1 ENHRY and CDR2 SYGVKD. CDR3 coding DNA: TGTGCCATCAGTGAGTCGCAGGACCGCACCATATATTTT. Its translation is CAISESQDRTIYF.

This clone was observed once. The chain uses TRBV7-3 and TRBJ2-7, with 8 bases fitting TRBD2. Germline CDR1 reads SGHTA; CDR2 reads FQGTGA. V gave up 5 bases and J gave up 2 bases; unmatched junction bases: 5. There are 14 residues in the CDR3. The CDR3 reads CASSQIAGPYEQYF. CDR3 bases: TGTGCCAGCAGCCAAATAGCGGGGCCCTACGAGCAGTACTTC.

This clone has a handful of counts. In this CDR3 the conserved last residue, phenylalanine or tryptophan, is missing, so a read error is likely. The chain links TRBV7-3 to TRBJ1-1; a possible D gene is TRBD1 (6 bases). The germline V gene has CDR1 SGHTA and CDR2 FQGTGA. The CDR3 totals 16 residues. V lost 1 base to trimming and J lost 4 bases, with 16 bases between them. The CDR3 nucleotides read TGTGCCAGCAGCTTAAGGGCTGGGGGCGCCGGCACTGAAGCTTTCCTT. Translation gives CASSLRAGGAGTEAFL.

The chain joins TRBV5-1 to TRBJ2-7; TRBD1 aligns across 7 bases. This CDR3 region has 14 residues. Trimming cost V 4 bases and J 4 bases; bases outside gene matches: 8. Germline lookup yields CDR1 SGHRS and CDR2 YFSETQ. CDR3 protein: CASSTGQVGYEQYF. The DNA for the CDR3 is TGCGCCAGCAGCACCGGACAGGTCGGGTACGAGCAGTACTTC.

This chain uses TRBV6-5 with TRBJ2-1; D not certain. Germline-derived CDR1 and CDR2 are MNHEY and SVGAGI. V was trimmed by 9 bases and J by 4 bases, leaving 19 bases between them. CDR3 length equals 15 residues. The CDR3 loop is CASSPLGYRYNEQFF. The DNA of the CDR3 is TGTGCCAGTTCTCCCCTAGGGTATCGGTACAATGAGCAGTTCTTC.

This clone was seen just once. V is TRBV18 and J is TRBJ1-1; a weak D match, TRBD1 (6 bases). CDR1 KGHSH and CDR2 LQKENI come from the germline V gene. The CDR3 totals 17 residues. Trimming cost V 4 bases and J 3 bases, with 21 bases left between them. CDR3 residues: CASSQSTGGGSYTEAFF. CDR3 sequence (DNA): TGTGCCAGCTCACAATCGACCGGCGGGGGCTCTTACACTGAAGCTTTCTTT.

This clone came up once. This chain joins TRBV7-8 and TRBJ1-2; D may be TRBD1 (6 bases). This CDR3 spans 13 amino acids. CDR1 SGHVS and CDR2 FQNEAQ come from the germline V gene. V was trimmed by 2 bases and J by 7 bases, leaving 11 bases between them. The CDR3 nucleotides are TGTGCCAGCAGCTTACAGGGGCCACGTGGCTACACCTTC. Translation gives CASSLQGPRGYTF.

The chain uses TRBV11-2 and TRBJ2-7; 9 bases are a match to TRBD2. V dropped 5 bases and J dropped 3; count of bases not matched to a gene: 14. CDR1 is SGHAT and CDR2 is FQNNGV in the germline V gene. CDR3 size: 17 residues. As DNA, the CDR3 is TGTGCCAGCAGCCCGTCGCGGGGGGGCACCAGAGGCTACGAGCAGTACTTC. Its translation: CASSPSRGGTRGYEQYF.

The CDR3, as DNA: TGTGCCAGCAGCGACGCGACTAGCGGGAGGGCGGGGGCGCAGTACTTC. The encoded protein is CASSDATSGRAGAQYF. The gene calls are TRBV5-6 and TRBJ2-7; TRBD2 matches at 14 bases. J was trimmed by 9 bases and V by 4 bases; bases with no gene match: 12. This CDR3 has 16 amino acids. Germline CDR1 reads SGHDT; CDR2 reads YYEEEE.

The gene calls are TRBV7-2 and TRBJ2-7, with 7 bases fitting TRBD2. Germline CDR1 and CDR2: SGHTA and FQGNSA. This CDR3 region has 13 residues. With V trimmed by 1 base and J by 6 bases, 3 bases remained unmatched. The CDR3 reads CASSLGGGGEQYF. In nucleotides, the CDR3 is TGTGCCAGCAGCTTAGGGGGGGGAGGCGAGCAGTACTTC.

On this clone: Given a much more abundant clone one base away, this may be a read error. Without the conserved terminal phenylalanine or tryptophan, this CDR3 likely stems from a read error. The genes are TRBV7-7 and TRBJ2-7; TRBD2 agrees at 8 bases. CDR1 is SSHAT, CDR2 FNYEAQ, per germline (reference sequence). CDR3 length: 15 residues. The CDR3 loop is CASSLAAGGYYEQYL. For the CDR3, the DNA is TGTGCTAGCAGCCTAGCTGCGGGAGGCTACTACGAGCAGTACCTC.

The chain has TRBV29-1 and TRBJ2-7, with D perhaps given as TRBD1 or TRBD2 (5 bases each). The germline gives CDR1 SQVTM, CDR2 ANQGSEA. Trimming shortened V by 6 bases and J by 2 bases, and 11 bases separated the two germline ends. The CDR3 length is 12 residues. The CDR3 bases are TGCAGCGTGCGGGCAGGGCCCTACGAGCAGTACTTC. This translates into CSVRAGPYEQYF.

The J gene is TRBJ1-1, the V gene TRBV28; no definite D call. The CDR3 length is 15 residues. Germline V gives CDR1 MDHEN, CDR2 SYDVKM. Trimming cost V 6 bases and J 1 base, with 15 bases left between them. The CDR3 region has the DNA TGTGCCAGCAGCTTCGTAGAGTGGAGGAACACTGAAGCTTTCTTT. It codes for CASSFVEWRNTEAFF.

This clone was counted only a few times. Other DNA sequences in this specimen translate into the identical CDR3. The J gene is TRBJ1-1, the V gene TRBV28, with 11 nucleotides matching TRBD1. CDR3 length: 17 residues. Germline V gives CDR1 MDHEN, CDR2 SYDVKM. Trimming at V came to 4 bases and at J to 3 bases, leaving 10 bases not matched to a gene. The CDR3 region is CASSSYGQGALDTEAFF. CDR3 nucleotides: TGTGCCAGCAGTTCATATGGACAGGGGGCCCTAGACACTGAAGCTTTCTTT.

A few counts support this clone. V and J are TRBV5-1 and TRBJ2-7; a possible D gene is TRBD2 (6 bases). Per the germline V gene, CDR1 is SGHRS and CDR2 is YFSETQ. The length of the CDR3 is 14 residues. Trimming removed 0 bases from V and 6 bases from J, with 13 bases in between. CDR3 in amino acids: CASSLARGSREQYF. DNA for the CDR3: TGCGCCAGCAGCTTGGCGCGGGGTAGCCGCGAGCAGTACTTC.

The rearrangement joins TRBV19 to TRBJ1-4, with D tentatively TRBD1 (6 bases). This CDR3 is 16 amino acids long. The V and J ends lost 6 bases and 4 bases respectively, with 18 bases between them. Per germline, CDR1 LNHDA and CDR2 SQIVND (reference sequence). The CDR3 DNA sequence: TGTGCCAGTAGCCAAAGACGGGGACATAGTAATGAAAAACTGTTTTTT. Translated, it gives CASSQRRGHSNEKLFF.

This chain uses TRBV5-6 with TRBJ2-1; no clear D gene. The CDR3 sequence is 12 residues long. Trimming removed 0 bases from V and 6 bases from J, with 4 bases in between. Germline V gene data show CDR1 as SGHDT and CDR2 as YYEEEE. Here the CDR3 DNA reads TGTGCCAGCAGCTTGGTCAGCAATGAGCAGTTCTTC. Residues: CASSLVSNEQFF.